This TCR beta chain stems from a study of shared clonotypes between healthy human individuals. Study findings and constraints: Compared with memory subsets, naive subsets generally had larger estimated richness.

Concerning this clone itself: Its target is not known.

With 0 bases removed from V and 2 bases from J, the gap between germline ends came to 12 bases. The germline CDR1 and CDR2 sequences are SGDLS and YYNGEE. The CDR3 is 16 residues long. Method: immunoSEQ multiplex PCR; TCRdb's copy keeps in-frame clones and lacks some. The sample holds around 2.5 million clones; more than 85% are singletons and the top ten take approximately 0.35%. This clonotype was obtained from a man aged 18 to 29 in good health. Some clones in this sample may be carry-over from other donors' samples. Sequenced input: naive CD4+ T cells from PBMCs. Subset here: CD45RA+ positively selected. V usage is TRBV9 and J usage is TRBJ2-1; D possibly corresponds to TRBD1 (5 bases). The DNA for the CDR3 is TGTGCCAGCAGCGTAGAGGGGCTGCTTACCTACAATGAGCAGTTCTTC. Residues: CASSVEGLLTYNEQFF.